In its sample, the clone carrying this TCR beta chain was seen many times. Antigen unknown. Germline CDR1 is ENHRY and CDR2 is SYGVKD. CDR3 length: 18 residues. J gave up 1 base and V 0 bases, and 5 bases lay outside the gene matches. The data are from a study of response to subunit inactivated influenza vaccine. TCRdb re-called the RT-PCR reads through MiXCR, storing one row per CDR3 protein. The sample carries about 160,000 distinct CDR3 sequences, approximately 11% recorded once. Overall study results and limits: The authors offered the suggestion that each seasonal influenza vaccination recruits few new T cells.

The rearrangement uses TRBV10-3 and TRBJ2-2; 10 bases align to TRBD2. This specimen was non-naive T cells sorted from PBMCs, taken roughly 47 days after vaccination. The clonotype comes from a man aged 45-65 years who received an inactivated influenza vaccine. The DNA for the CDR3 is TGTGCCATCAGTGAGTCCCTAGCGGGGGCCCAGAACACCGGGGAGCTGTTTTTT. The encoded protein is CAISESLAGAQNTGELFF.